These 26 T cell receptor beta chains were all obtained from the same sample, sequenced in a study of CD8 T cells in Susac syndrome. After extraction with the RNeasy kit, roughly 0.45 to 1 ug of the RNA was reverse transcribed using random hexamers. TCRdb called the immunoSEQ multiplex PCR reads again in MiXCR, with one record for every CDR3 protein. The sample yields under 200,000 distinct CDR3 sequences, roughly 94% seen once. The sequencing sample was made of CD4+ T cells from PBMCs. The receptors derive from a human donor with Susac syndrome.

This clonotype was observed a handful of times. The chain is built from TRBV18 and TRBJ2-1; 7 positions match TRBD1. Germline lookup yields CDR1 KGHSH and CDR2 LQKENI. V was clipped by 4 bases and J by 5 bases; unmatched bases: 2. The CDR3 runs to 13 residues. CDR3 DNA sequence: TGTGCCAGCTCACGACAGGGCAACAATGAGCAGTTCTTC. Its protein is CASSRQGNNEQFF.

V is TRBV29-1 and J is TRBJ2-5; D might be TRBD2 (7 bases). CDR1 is SQVTM, CDR2 ANQGSEA, per germline. This CDR3 region has 14 residues. The V and J ends lost 7 bases and 5 bases respectively, with 20 bases between them. CDR3 protein: CSAEPGGPGETQYF. CDR3 nucleotides: TGCAGCGCCGAACCCGGGGGGCCGGGGGAGACCCAGTACTTC.

This chain uses TRBV5-6 with TRBJ2-3, with D unclear. This CDR3 contains 13 residues. The ends were cut back, 4 bases at V and 6 bases at J, with 12 bases in the middle. From germline, CDR1 is SGHDT and CDR2 YYEEEE. CDR3 region: CASSTTGPDTQYF. As DNA, the CDR3 is TGTGCCAGCAGCACCACGGGCCCCGATACGCAGTATTTT.

The chain is built from TRBV11-2 and TRBJ1-4; a weak D match, TRBD1 (6 bases). Germline CDR1 SGHAT, CDR2 FQNNGV. V dropped 2 bases and J dropped 6 bases, with 13 bases sitting between them. The CDR3 is 15 amino acids. CDR3 region: CASSLLTGQHEKLFF. CDR3 coding DNA: TGTGCCAGCAGCTTATTAACGGGACAACATGAAAAACTGTTTTTT.

This chain links TRBV25-1 with TRBJ2-1; 10 bases map to TRBD1. Per the germline V gene, CDR1 is MGHDK and CDR2 is SYGVNS. This CDR3 is 16 amino acids long. The ends lost 7 bases at V and 7 bases at J; junction bases unmatched: 13. The chain's CDR3 is CASILLGTGVSNEQFF. The CDR3 DNA is TGTGCCAGCATCCTTCTCGGGACAGGGGTTTCGAATGAGCAGTTCTTC.

The chain combines TRBV30 with TRBJ2-5; D is unresolved. Germline CDR1 is GTSNPN and CDR2 is SVGIG (reference sequence). There are 13 residues in the CDR3. Trimming removed 0 bases from V and 5 bases from J, with 10 bases in between. The chain's CDR3 is CAWSVPGRETQYF. CDR3 nucleotides: TGTGCCTGGAGTGTGCCGGGCCGGGAGACCCAGTACTTC.

The rearrangement uses TRBV10-3 and TRBJ2-3, with 7 bases matching TRBD2. Germline V gene data show CDR1 as ENHRY and CDR2 as SYGVKD. There are 16 residues in the CDR3. Trimming cost V 7 bases and J 0 bases; bases outside gene matches: 10. The CDR3 sequence is CAIKSTGGPSTDTQYF. Written as DNA, the CDR3 is TGTGCCATCAAGTCCACGGGGGGACCTAGCACAGATACGCAGTATTTT.

The V call is TRBV15, the J call TRBJ1-5; D possibly corresponds to TRBD1 (6 bases). Trimming removed 0 bases at V and 7 bases at J, with 13 bases between. The CDR3 is made up of 15 amino acids. The germline V gene encodes CDR1 LNHNV and CDR2 YYDKDF (reference sequence). CDR3 bases: TGTGCCACCAGCAGAGATGCGGGGGGCGGCCAGCCCCAGCATTTT. Amino acid sequence: CATSRDAGGGQPQHF. The whole variable domain, remainder taken from reference TRBV15 and TRBJ1-5, is DAMVIQNPRYQVTQFGKPVTLSCSQTLNHNVMYWYQQKSSQAPKLLFHYYDKDFNNEADTPDNFQSRRPNTSFCFLDIRSPGLGDTAMYLCATSRDAGGGQPQHFGDGTRLSIL.

The gene calls are TRBV2 and TRBJ1-5; D gene uncertain. The V gene's germline CDR1 is SNHLY and CDR2 FYNNEI. CDR3 size: 14 residues. V was clipped by 4 bases and J by 5 bases, with 12 bases between them. CDR3 residues: CASSVESGDQPQHF. Written as DNA, the CDR3 is TGTGCCAGCAGTGTGGAAAGTGGTGATCAGCCCCAGCATTTT.

The chain uses TRBV18 and TRBJ1-6; 8 nucleotides match TRBD1. Trimming cost V 5 bases and J 7 bases; bases outside gene matches: 10. This CDR3 is 16 amino acids long. Germline V CDR1 and CDR2: KGHSH, LQKENI. The CDR3 protein is CASSGERTGLNSPLHF. The CDR3 nucleotides read TGTGCCAGCTCAGGAGAGCGGACAGGGCTCAATTCACCCCTCCACTTT.

V is TRBV3-1 and J is TRBJ2-5; D unclear. Trimming took off 3 bases at V and 3 bases at J, with 5 bases between the two ends. CDR1 and CDR2 from the germline V gene are LGHDT and YNNKEL (reference sequence). This CDR3 is built from 12 residues. The CDR3 is CASSQSKETQYF. In nucleotides, the CDR3 is TGTGCCAGCAGCCAGTCTAAAGAGACCCAGTACTTC.

The gene calls are TRBV9 and TRBJ1-6; TRBD1 aligns across 8 bases. J was trimmed by 6 bases and V by 3 bases; bases with no gene match: 8. From germline, CDR1 is SGDLS and CDR2 YYNGEE. The CDR3 extends over 16 amino acids. The CDR3 spells CASSDLRTGSNSPLHF. The CDR3 DNA is TGTGCCAGCAGCGACCTGAGGACAGGGTCTAATTCACCCCTCCACTTT.

This chain links TRBV13 with TRBJ2-2, with 10 bases lining up with TRBD2. Germline CDR1 PRHDT, CDR2 FYEKMQ (reference sequence). CDR3 size: 15 residues. Trimming took 8 bases from V and 5 from J; bases not matched to a gene: 8. CDR3 region: CASRLAGEGTGELFF. Written as DNA, the CDR3 is TGTGCCAGCCGGCTAGCGGGGGAAGGGACCGGGGAGCTGTTTTTT.

The V gene is TRBV20-1, the J gene TRBJ2-5; the D call may be TRBD1 or TRBD2 (6 bases each). The CDR3 covers 14 residues. The germline V gene has CDR1 DFQATT and CDR2 SNEGSKA (reference sequence). The V and J ends lost 2 bases and 4 bases respectively, with 14 bases between them. The CDR3: CSARRGPTLETQYF. The DNA of the CDR3 is TGCAGTGCTAGACGGGGGCCCACTCTAGAGACCCAGTACTTC.

V gene TRBV5-4 combines with J gene TRBJ2-1, with TRBD2 matching over 13 bases. The germline V gene encodes CDR1 SGHNT and CDR2 YYREEE (reference sequence). V shed 4 bases and J 5 bases; nucleotides not matched to a gene: 6. The CDR3 has 16 amino acids. The CDR3 region is CASSPGTSGKDNEQFF. The CDR3 coding sequence is TGTGCCAGCAGCCCTGGGACTAGCGGGAAAGACAATGAGCAGTTCTTC.

The rearrangement links TRBV9 to TRBJ2-5, with 12 bases that match TRBD2. V lost 0 bases, J lost 0 bases, and 12 bases stayed unmatched. The CDR3 loop spans 20 amino acids. CDR1 and CDR2 from the germline V gene are SGDLS and YYNGEE. CDR3 in DNA: TGTGCCAGCAGCGTAGGAAGATCGGGACTAGCGGGCGGATACCAAGAGACCCAGTACTTC. Translation gives CASSVGRSGLAGGYQETQYF.

The rearrangement joins TRBV5-1 to TRBJ2-5; 11 bases match TRBD2. The CDR3 has 15 amino acids. Per germline, CDR1 SGHRS and CDR2 YFSETQ. J lost 5 bases, V lost 0 bases, and 3 bases had no gene match. DNA of the CDR3: TGCGCCAGCAGCTTGGCCGGGACTAGCGGCGAGACCCAGTACTTC. It is translated as CASSLAGTSGETQYF.

A single count supports this clonotype. V gene TRBV3-1 combines with J gene TRBJ1-1; D ambiguous. Trimming removed 4 bases at V and 0 bases at J, with 12 bases between. The CDR3 totals 15 residues. CDR1 is LGHDT, CDR2 YNNKEL, per germline (reference sequence). The CDR3 DNA is TGTGCCAGCAGCCTCGATCGAGGTTTGAACACTGAAGCTTTCTTT. It codes for CASSLDRGLNTEAFF.

V gene TRBV12-3 or TRBV12-4 combines with J gene TRBJ1-2; a weak D match, TRBD1 (5 bases). Trimming removed 6 bases at V and 10 bases at J, with 12 bases between. The CDR3 is 11 residues long. In nucleotides, the CDR3 is TGTGCCAGCAGCTCGGGACCAAACTACACCTTC. The encoded protein is CASSSGPNYTF.

The chain couples TRBV27 to TRBJ1-1; 10 bases map to TRBD1. CDR1 is MNHEY, CDR2 SMNVEV, per germline (reference sequence). The CDR3 extends over 15 amino acids. V was clipped by 4 bases and J by 4 bases; unmatched bases: 6. CDR3 protein: CASSSPDRGTTEAFF. In DNA form, the CDR3 reads TGTGCCAGCAGTTCCCCGGACAGGGGGACCACTGAAGCTTTCTTT.

The chain joins TRBV20-1 to TRBJ2-3, with TRBD2 matching over 7 bases. J gave up 5 bases and V 5 bases, and 7 bases lay outside the gene matches. This CDR3 is 13 amino acids long. Germline V gene sequence: CDR1 DFQATT, CDR2 SNEGSKA (reference sequence). CDR3 protein: CSAEPLARDTQYF. The CDR3 DNA sequence: TGCAGTGCTGAGCCACTAGCGAGAGATACGCAGTATTTT.

V usage is TRBV29-1 and J usage is TRBJ2-5; the D gene is possibly TRBD1 (5 bases). V shed 2 bases and J shed 5 bases, with 18 bases lying between them. This CDR3 spans 15 amino acids. Germline V gene data show CDR1 as SQVTM and CDR2 as ANQGSEA. This CDR3 is CSVETGRLVRETQYF. CDR3 nucleotide sequence: TGCAGCGTTGAAACAGGTAGATTAGTTCGTGAGACCCAGTACTTC.

This chain uses TRBV3-1 with TRBJ1-2; possible D gene TRBD1, 6 bases. The CDR3 extends over 15 amino acids. V was shortened by 2 bases and J by 4 bases, with 14 bases between the two germline ends. CDR1 and CDR2 from the germline V gene are LGHDT and YNNKEL (reference sequence). The CDR3 is CASSQTRDKFYGYTF. The CDR3 coding sequence is TGTGCCAGCAGCCAAACGAGGGACAAATTCTATGGCTACACCTTC.

The V gene is TRBV7-6, the J gene TRBJ1-6, with D possibly TRBD1 on 5 matching bases. The CDR3 is 15 amino acids. V lost 5 bases to trimming and J lost 10 bases, with 18 bases between them. From germline, CDR1 is SGHVS and CDR2 FNYEAQ. CDR3 sequence (DNA): TGTGCCAGCAGCCCACAGGCGGGGGTAGGGTCACCCCTCCACTTT. It translates to CASSPQAGVGSPLHF.

V is TRBV20-1 and J is TRBJ1-4; D is ambiguous. Germline-derived CDR1 and CDR2 are DFQATT and SNEGSKA (reference sequence). Trimming pared 6 bases from V and 1 base from J, leaving 12 bases between. This CDR3 region has 14 residues. The DNA of the CDR3 is TGCAGTGCAACAGACGGCTTAACTAATGAAAAACTGTTTTTT. Its translation: CSATDGLTNEKLFF.

This chain connects TRBV5-4 to TRBJ2-3, with 7 bases lining up with TRBD2. The CDR3 length is 14 residues. Trimming cost V 4 bases and J 0 bases; bases outside gene matches: 2. Germline V gene data show CDR1 as SGHNT and CDR2 as YYREEE (reference sequence). Here the CDR3 DNA reads TGTGCCAGCAGCACTAGCGTAAGCACAGATACGCAGTATTTT. This codes for CASSTSVSTDTQYF.